This T cell receptor (beta chain) derives from a study of cytomegalovirus exposure and HLA in healthy donors. The CDR3 has 19 residues. Germline-derived CDR1 and CDR2 are LNHDA and SQIVND (reference sequence). 13 Jbeta primers and 60 Vbeta primers were used for the PCR. Using immunoSEQ multiplex PCR, the repertoire was profiled, and TCRdb retains in-frame clones only, with some absent. The profile shows about 180,000 clones, 55% to 75% of them singletons. As regards this clone: The junction departs from germline at one end; a sequencing error may be responsible.

The chain links TRBV19 to TRBJ1-1; 12 bases fit TRBD1. This clonotype originated in a human donor in good health. The sequenced sample consisted of PBMCs. The CDR3: CASSTVFLGQGAISTEAFF. The CDR3 region has the DNA TGTGCCAGCAGTACTGTTTTCCTGGGACAGGGGGCAATCTCGACTGAAGCTTTCTTT.